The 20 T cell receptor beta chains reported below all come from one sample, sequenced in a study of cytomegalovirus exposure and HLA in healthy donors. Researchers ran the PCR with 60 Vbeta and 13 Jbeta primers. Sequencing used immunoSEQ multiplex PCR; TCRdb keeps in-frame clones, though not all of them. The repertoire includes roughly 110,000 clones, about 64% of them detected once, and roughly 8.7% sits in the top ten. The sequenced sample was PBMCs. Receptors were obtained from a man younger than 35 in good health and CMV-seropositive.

Written as DNA, the CDR3 is TGCGCCAGCACCAAAGGGGGTCCGAACACCGGGGAGCTGTTTTTT. Translating it yields CASTKGGPNTGELFF. This chain joins TRBV4-1 and TRBJ2-2; tentative D call: TRBD1 (6 bases). CDR1 is MGHRA, CDR2 YSYEKL, per germline. V was clipped by 7 bases and J by 0 bases, with 12 bases between them. This CDR3 spans 15 amino acids.

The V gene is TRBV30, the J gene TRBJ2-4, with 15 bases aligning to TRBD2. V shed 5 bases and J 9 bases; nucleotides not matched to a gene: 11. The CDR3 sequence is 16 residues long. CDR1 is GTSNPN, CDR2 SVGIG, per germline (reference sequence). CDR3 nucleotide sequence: TGTGCCTGGTCCCTGGGACTAGCGGGGGGCGGGGGCATTCAGTACTTC. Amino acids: CAWSLGLAGGGGIQYF.

As DNA, the CDR3 is TGTGCCAGCAGCCTTACATACGACTTTGAAGATACGCAGTATTTT. It yields the protein CASSLTYDFEDTQYF. The rearrangement links TRBV27 to TRBJ2-3; the D is unclear. The ends were cut back, 6 bases at V and 5 bases at J, with 18 bases in the middle. The CDR3 consists of 15 residues. The germline CDR1 and CDR2 sequences are MNHEY and SMNVEV (reference sequence).

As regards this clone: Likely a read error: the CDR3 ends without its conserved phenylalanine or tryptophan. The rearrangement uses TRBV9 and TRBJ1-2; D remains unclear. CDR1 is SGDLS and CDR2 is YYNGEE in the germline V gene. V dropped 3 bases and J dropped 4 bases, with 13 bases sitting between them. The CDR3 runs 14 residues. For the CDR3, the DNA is TGTGCCAGCAGCGAGGCGGGCAGAAGCTATGGCTACACCCTC. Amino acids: CASSEAGRSYGYTL.

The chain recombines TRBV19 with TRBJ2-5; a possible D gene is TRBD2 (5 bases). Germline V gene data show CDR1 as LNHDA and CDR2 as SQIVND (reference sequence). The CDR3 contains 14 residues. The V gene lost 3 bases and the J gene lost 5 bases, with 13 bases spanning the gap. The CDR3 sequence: CASSISASLETQYF. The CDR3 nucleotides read TGTGCCAGTAGTATCTCCGCTAGCCTCGAGACCCAGTACTTC.

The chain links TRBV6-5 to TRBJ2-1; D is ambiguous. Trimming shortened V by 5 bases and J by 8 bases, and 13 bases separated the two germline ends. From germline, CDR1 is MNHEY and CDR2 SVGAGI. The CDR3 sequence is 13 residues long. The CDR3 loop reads CASSERLLDEQFF. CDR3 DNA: TGTGCCAGCAGTGAGAGATTGCTGGATGAGCAGTTCTTC.

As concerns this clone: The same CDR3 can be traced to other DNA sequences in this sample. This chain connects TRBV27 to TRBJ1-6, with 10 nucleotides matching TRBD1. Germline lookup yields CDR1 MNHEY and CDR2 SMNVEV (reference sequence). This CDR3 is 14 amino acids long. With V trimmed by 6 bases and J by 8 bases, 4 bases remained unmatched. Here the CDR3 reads CASSRDRGYSPLHF. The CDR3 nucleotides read TGTGCCAGCAGCCGGGACAGGGGATATTCACCCCTCCACTTT.

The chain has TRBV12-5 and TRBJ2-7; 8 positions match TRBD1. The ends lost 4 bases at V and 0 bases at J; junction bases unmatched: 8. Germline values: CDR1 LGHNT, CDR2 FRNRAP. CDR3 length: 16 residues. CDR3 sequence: CASGSPSGGASYEQYV. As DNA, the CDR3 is TGTGCTAGTGGTTCCCCCTCAGGGGGCGCCTCCTACGAGCAGTACGTC.

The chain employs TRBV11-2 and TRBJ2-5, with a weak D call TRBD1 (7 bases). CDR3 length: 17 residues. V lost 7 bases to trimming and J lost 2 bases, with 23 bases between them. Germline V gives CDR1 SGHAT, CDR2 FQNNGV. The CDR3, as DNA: TGTGCCAGCAACAAACAAGGCGGGACAGCACATCAAGAGACCCAGTACTTC. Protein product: CASNKQGGTAHQETQYF.

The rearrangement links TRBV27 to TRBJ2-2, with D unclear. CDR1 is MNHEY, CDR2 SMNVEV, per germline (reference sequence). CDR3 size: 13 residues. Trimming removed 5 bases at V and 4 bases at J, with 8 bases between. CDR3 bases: TGTGCCAGCAGTGGTACTCCCACCGGGGAGCTGTTTTTT. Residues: CASSGTPTGELFF.

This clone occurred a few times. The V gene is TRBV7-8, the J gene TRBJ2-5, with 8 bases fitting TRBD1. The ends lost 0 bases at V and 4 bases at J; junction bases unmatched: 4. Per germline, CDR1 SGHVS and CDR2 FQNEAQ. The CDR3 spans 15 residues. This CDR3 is CASSLAVQGGETQYF. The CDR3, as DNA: TGTGCCAGCAGCTTAGCGGTACAGGGGGGAGAGACCCAGTACTTC. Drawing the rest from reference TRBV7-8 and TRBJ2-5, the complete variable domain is GAGVSQSPRYKVAKRGQDVALRCDPISGHVSLFWYQQALGQGPEFLTYFQNEAQLDKSGLPSDRFFAERPEGSVSTLKIQRTQQEDSAVYLCASSLAVQGGETQYFGPGTRLLVL.

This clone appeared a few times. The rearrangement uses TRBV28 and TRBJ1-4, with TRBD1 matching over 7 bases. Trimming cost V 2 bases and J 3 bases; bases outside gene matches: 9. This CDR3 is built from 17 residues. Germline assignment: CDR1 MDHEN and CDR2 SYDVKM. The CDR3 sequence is CASSLIGPGGANEKLFF. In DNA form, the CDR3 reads TGTGCCAGCAGTTTAATCGGTCCAGGGGGAGCTAATGAAAAACTGTTTTTT.

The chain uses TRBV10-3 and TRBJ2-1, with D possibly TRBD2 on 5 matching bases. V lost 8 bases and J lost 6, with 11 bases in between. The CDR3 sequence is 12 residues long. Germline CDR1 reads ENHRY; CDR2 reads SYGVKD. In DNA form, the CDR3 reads TGTGCCATCGAGCGGAGATCCAATGAGCAGTTCTTC. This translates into CAIERRSNEQFF.

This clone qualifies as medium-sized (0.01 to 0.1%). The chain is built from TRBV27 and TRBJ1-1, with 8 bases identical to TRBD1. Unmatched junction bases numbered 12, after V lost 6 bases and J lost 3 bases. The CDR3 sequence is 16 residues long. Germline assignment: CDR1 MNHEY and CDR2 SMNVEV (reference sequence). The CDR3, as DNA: TGTGCCAGCAGCCAATGGAGCACAGGGGGGGACACTGAAGCTTTCTTT. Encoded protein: CASSQWSTGGDTEAFF.

Here the CDR3 reads CASSDGAGASTHTQYF. The CDR3 region has the DNA TGTGCCAGCAGTGACGGAGCGGGGGCCTCCACCCATACGCAGTATTTT. The rearrangement uses TRBV2 and TRBJ2-3; 8 bases align to TRBD2. The trim removed 3 bases at V and 7 bases at J, leaving 12 bases unmatched. This CDR3 is 16 amino acids long. Germline V gene lookup returns CDR1 SNHLY and CDR2 FYNNEI.

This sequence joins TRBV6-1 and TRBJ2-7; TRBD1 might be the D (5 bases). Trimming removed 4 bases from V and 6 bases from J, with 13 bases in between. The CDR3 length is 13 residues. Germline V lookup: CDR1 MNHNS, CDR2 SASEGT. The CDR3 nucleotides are TGTGCCAGCAGTGTCTCACAGGCTGGCGAGCAGTACGTC. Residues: CASSVSQAGEQYV.

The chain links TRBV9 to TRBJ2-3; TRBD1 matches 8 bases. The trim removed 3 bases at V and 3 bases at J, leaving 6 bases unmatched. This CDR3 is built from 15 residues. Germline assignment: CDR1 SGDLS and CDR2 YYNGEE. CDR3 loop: CASSADRGSTDTQYF. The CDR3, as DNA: TGTGCCAGCAGCGCAGACAGGGGTTCGACAGATACGCAGTATTTT.

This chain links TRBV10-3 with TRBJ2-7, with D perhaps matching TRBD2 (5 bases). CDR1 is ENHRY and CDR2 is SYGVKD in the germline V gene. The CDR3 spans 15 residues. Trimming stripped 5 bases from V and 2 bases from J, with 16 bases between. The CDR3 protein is CAISKRTDLTYEQYF. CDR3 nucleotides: TGTGCCATCAGTAAGCGGACGGACCTCACCTACGAGCAGTACTTC.

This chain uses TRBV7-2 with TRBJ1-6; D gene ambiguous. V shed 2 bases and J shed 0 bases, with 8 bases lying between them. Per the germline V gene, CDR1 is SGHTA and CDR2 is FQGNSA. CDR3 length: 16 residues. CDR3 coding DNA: TGTGCCAGCAGCTTATCCCGGAGCTCCTATAATTCACCCCTCCACTTT. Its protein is CASSLSRSSYNSPLHF.

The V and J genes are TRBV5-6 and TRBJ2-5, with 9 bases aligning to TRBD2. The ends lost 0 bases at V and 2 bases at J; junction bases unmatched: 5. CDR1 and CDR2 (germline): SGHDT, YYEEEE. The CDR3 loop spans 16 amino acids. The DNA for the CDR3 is TGTGCCAGCAGCTTGGCCCTGGCGGGGGGGCAAGAGACCCAGTACTTC. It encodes CASSLALAGGQETQYF.